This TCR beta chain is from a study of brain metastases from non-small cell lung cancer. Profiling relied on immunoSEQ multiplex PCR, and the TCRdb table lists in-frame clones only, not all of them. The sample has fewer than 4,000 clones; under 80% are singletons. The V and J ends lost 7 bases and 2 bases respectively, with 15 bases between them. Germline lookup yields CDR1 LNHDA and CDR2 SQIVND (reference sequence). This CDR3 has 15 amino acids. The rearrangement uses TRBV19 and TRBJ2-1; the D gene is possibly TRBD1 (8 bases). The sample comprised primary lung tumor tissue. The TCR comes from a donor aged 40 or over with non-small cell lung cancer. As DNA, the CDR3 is TGTGCCAGTAAAACACAGGGGGGGACCTACAATGAGCAGTTCTTC. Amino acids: CASKTQGGTYNEQFF.